This record looks at one T cell receptor beta chain sequence and its context. Antigen specificity is unknown. This sample was taken from a study of T-cell memory formation after mild COVID-19. TCRdb recomputed calls from the 5' RACE reads with MiXCR, one row per CDR3 protein. In the table there are more than 250,000 distinct CDR3 sequences, around 15% of which are singletons. V gave up 5 bases and J gave up 6 bases, with 13 bases separating them. Germline CDR1 reads SEHNR; CDR2 reads FQNEAQ (reference sequence). This CDR3 is built from 13 residues. Points from the study as a whole: The study found balanced CD4/CD8 in clones contracting day 15 to 85 and a CD4+ lean in later expanders.

The chain employs TRBV7-9 and TRBJ1-1, with D maybe TRBD1 (6 bases). The clonotype originates from a man younger than 30 who had mild COVID-19 (a few samples of this study predate the infection). Cell type and time point are not known. Sequencing was carried out using PBMCs or a T cell subset sorted from them (not recorded which). CDR3 sequence (DNA): TGTGCCAGCAGCAAGGACAGCTATGCTGAAGCTTTCTTT. Residues: CASSKDSYAEAFF.